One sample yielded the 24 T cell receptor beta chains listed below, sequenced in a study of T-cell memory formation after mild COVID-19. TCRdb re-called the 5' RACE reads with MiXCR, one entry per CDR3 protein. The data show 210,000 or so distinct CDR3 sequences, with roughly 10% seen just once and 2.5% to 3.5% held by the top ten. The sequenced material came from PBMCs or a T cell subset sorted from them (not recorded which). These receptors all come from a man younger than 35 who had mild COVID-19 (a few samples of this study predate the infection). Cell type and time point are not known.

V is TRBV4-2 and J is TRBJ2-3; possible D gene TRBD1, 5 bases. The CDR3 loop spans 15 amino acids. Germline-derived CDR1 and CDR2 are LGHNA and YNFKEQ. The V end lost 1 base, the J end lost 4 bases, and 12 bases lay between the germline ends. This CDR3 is CASSQGTQAPDTQYF. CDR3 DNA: TGTGCCAGCAGCCAAGGGACACAAGCCCCAGATACGCAGTATTTT.

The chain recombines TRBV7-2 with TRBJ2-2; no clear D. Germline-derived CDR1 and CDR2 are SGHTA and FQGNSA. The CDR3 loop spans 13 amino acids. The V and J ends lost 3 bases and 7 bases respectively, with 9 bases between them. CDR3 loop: CASSFGPGGELFF. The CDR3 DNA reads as TGTGCCAGCAGCTTCGGTCCGGGCGGGGAGCTGTTTTTT.

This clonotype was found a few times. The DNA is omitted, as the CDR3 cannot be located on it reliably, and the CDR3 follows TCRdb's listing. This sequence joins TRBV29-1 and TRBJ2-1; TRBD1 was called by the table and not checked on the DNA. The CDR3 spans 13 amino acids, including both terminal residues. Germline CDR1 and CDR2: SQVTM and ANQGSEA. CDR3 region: CSVEDFGAGEQFF.

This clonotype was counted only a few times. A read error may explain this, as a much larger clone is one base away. CDR3 residues: CASNPRDQETQYF. The CDR3 DNA reads as TGTGCCAGCAACCCCCGGGACCAAGAGACCCAGTACTTC. The rearrangement uses TRBV5-5 and TRBJ2-5; D is unresolved. Trimming cost V 6 bases and J 0 bases, with 9 bases left between them. The CDR3 is 13 amino acids. The germline V gene encodes CDR1 SGHKS and CDR2 YYEKEE (reference sequence).

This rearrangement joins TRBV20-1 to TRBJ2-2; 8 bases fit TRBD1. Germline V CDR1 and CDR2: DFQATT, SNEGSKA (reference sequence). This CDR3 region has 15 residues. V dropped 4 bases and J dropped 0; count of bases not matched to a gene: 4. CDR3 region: CSATPGGANTGELFF. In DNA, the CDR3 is TGCAGTGCTACCCCAGGGGGCGCGAACACCGGGGAGCTGTTTTTT.

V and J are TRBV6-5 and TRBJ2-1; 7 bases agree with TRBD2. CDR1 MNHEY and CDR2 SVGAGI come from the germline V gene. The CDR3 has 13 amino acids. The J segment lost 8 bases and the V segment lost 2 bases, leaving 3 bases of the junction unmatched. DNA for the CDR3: TGTGCCAGCAGTTACGTGGGGGGGGATGAGCAGTTCTTC. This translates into CASSYVGGDEQFF.

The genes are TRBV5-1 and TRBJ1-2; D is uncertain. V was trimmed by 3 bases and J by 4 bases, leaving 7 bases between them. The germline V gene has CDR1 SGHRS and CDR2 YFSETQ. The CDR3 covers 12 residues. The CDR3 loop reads CASSSPLYGYTF. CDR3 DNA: TGCGCCAGCAGCTCCCCTCTCTATGGCTACACCTTC.

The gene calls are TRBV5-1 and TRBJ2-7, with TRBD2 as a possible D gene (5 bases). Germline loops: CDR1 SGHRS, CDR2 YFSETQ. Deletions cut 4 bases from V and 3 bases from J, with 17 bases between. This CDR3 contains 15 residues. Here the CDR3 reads CASSPTGRTGYEQYF. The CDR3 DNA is TGCGCCAGCAGCCCCACTGGACGGACTGGCTACGAGCAGTACTTC.

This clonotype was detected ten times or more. The CDR3 nucleotides read TGTGCCAGCAGCTTGCTCGGACAAGTGGGGTTCTTC. The encoded protein is CASSLLGQVGFF. The chain links TRBV5-4 to TRBJ2-1, with D perhaps TRBD1 (5 bases). This CDR3 has 12 amino acids. The germline gives CDR1 SGHNT, CDR2 YYREEE (reference sequence). V was cut by 1 base and J by 15 bases, with 14 bases left in between. Full variable domain (rest looked up from reference TRBV5-4 and TRBJ2-1): ETGVTQSPTHLIKTRGQQVTLRCSSQSGHNTVSWYQQALGQGPQFIFQYYREEENGRGNFPPRFSGLQFPNYSSELNVNALELDDSALYLCASSLLGQVGFFGPGTRLTVL.

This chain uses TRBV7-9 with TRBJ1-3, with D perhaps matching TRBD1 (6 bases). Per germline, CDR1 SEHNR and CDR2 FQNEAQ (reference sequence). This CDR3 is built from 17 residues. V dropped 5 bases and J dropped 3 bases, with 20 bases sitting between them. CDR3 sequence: CASSPLEGGLNGNTIYF. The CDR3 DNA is TGTGCCAGCAGCCCCCTGGAGGGGGGTCTCAATGGAAACACCATATATTTT.

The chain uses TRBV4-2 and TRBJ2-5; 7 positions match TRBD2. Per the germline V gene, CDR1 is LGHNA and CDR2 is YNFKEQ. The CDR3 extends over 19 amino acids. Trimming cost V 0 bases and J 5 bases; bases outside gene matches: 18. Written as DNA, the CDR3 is TGTGCCAGCAGCCAAGAGAGTCTCAAGCGGGGCTCCGCGGTGGAGACCCAGTACTTC. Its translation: CASSQESLKRGSAVETQYF.

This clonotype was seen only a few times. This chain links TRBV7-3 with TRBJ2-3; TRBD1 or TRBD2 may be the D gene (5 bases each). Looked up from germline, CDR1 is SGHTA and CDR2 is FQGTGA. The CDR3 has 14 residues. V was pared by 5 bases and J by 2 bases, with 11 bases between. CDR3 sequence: CASSTTGTTDTQYF. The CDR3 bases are TGTGCCAGCAGCACCACGGGGACCACAGATACGCAGTATTTT.

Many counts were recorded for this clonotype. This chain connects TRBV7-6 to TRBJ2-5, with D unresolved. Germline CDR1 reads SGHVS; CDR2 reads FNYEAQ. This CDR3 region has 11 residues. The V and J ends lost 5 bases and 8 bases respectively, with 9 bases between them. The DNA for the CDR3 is TGTGCCAGCAGCGAACATGTCACCCAGTACTTC. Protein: CASSEHVTQYF.

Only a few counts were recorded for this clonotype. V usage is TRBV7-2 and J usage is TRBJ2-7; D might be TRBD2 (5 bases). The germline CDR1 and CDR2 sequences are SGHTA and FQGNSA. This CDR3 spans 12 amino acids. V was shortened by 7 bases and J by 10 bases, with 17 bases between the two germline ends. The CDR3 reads CASKTGRAAQYF. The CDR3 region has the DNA TGTGCCAGCAAAACGGGGAGAGCCGCTCAGTACTTC.

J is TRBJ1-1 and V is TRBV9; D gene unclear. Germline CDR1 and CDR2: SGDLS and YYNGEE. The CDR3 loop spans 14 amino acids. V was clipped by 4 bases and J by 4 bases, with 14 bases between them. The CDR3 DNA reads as TGTGCCAGCAGCCTCCGGACGGATTTCACTGAAGCTTTCTTT. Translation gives CASSLRTDFTEAFF. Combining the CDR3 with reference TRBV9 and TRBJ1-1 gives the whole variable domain DSGVTQTPKHLITATGQRVTLRCSPRSGDLSVYWYQQSLDQGLQFLIQYYNGEERAKGNILERFSAQQFPDLHSELNLSSLELGDSALYFCASSLRTDFTEAFFGQGTRLTVV.

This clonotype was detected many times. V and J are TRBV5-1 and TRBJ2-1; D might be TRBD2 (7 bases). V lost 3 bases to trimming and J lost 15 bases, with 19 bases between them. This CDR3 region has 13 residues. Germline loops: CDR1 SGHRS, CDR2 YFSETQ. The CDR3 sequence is CASSSDGGPVWFF. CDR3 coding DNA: TGCGCCAGCAGCTCCGACGGGGGGCCCGTCTGGTTCTTC.

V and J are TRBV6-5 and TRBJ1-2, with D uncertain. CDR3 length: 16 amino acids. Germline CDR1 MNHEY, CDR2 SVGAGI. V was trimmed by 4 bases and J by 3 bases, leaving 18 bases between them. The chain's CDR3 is CASSSFSGVGDYGYTF. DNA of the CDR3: TGTGCCAGCAGTTCCTTTTCCGGGGTCGGTGACTATGGCTACACCTTC.

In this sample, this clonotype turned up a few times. The CDR3: CATSDSGSLGPQHF. The CDR3 DNA follows: TGTGCCACCAGTGATTCGGGAAGCCTAGGGCCCCAGCATTTT. The V call is TRBV24-1, the J call TRBJ1-5; the D is unclear. CDR1 is KGHDR, CDR2 SFDVKD, per germline. Trimming removed 2 bases at V and 9 bases at J, with 13 bases between. The CDR3 covers 14 residues.

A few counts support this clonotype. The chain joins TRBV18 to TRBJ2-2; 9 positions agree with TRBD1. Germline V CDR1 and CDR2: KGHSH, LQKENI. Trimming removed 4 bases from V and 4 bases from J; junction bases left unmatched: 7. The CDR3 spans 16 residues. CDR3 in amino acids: CASSRSGTGITGELFF. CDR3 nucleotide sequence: TGTGCCAGCTCACGTTCCGGGACAGGGATCACCGGGGAGCTGTTTTTT.

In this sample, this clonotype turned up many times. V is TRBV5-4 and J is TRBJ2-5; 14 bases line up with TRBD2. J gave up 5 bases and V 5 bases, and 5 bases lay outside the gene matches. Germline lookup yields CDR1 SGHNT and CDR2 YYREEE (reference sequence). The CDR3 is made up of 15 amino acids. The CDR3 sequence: CASRATSGGVETQYF. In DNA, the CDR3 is TGTGCCAGCAGGGCGACTAGCGGGGGGGTTGAGACCCAGTACTTC. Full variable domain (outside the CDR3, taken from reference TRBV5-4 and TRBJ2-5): ETGVTQSPTHLIKTRGQQVTLRCSSQSGHNTVSWYQQALGQGPQFIFQYYREEENGRGNFPPRFSGLQFPNYSSELNVNALELDDSALYLCASRATSGGVETQYFGPGTRLLVL.

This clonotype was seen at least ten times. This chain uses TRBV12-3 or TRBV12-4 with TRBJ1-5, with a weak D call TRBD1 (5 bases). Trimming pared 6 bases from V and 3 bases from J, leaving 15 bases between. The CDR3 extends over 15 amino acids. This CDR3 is CASRPSRVYNQPQHF. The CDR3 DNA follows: TGTGCCAGCAGGCCCAGCAGGGTATACAATCAGCCCCAGCATTTT.

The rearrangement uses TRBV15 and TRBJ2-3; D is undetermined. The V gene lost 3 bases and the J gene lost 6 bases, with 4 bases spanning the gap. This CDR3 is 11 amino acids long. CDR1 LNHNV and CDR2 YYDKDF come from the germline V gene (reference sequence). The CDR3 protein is CATSRFDTQYF. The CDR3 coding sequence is TGTGCCACCAGCAGGTTCGATACGCAGTATTTT.

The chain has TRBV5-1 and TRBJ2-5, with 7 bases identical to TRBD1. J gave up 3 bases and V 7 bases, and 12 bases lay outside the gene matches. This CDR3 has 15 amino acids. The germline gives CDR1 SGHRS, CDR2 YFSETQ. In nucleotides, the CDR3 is TGCGCCAGCGCCTCTGTTGGACAGGAGAAAGAGACCCAGTACTTC. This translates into CASASVGQEKETQYF.

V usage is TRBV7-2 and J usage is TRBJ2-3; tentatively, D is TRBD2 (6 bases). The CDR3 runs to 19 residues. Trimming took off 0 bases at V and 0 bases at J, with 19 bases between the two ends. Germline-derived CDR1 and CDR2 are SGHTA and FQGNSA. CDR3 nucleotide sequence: TGTGCCAGCAGCTTAGCGAGGTGGGGGAGGACAAGGAGCACAGATACGCAGTATTTT. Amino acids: CASSLARWGRTRSTDTQYF.